Below, 21 T cell receptor beta chains from the same sample are listed, as sequenced in a study of T cells in Graves' hyperthyroidism and ophthalmopathy. Template material for amplifying TCR beta CDR3 regions consisted of RNA transcripts. In the first-round RT-PCR of the TCR CDR3, the HTBI primer set was used. MiXCR, applied by TCRdb to the multiplex PCR reads, yields one record per CDR3 protein. The sample has some 270,000 distinct CDR3 sequences, more than 20% seen once. The sequencing input was blood. These receptor sequences come from a woman between 40 and 50 years old with Graves' ophthalmopathy.

This clonotype has ten or more counts. The chain links TRBV27 to TRBJ2-7; tentatively, D is TRBD1 or TRBD2 (6 bases each). Germline V gene lookup returns CDR1 MNHEY and CDR2 SMNVEV (reference sequence). Trimming took 2 bases from V and 2 from J, leaving 16 bases between them. The CDR3 covers 16 residues. CDR3 in DNA: TGTGCCAGCAGTTTAGTCCCGGGGGCCCGAACCTACGAGCAGTACTTC. The encoded protein is CASSLVPGARTYEQYF.

This clonotype was recorded at least ten times. The chain is built from TRBV27 and TRBJ2-7, with 7 positions matching TRBD2. V gave up 2 bases and J gave up 5 bases; unmatched junction bases: 0. This CDR3 spans 12 amino acids. Germline CDR1 is MNHEY and CDR2 is SMNVEV (reference sequence). The CDR3 protein is CASSLAGDEQYF. Here the CDR3 DNA reads TGTGCCAGCAGTTTAGCGGGAGACGAGCAGTACTTC.

There are many counts of this clonotype. The V gene is TRBV6-4, the J gene TRBJ2-3; 11 positions match TRBD2. Germline CDR1 MRHNA, CDR2 SNTAGT. This CDR3 is built from 17 residues. V was pared by 6 bases and J by 2 bases, with 10 bases of the junction left unmatched. The CDR3 sequence: CASRLAGAMGLTDTQYF. CDR3 nucleotides: TGTGCCAGCAGACTAGCGGGAGCGATGGGGCTCACAGATACGCAGTATTTT.

This clonotype has at least ten counts. The chain carries TRBV28 and TRBJ1-1, with no clear D. CDR3 length equals 13 residues. Trimming took off 10 bases at V and 1 base at J, with 13 bases between the two ends. In germline, CDR1 is MDHEN, CDR2 SYDVKM. DNA for the CDR3: TGTGCCACCATTGGACCTCAGAACACTGAAGCTTTCTTT. Translation: CATIGPQNTEAFF. The whole variable domain, filled in from reference TRBV28 and TRBJ1-1, reads DVKVTQSSRYLVKRTGEKVFLECVQDMDHENMFWYRQDPGLGLRLIYFSYDVKMKEKGDIPEGYSVSREKKERFSLILESASTNQTSMYLCATIGPQNTEAFFGQGTRLTVV.

Comments on this clonotype: Because the CDR3's place on the DNA is in doubt, the DNA is left out and the CDR3 is given as listed by TCRdb. J is TRBJ2-5 and V is TRBV15. The germline V gene encodes CDR1 LNHNV and CDR2 YYDKDF (reference sequence). The CDR3 is 17 amino acids long, termini counted. The CDR3 sequence: CATSRDLWTSKKETQYF.

This clonotype was picked up many times. In DNA, the CDR3 is TGTGCCAGCAGTTACTCGGCAGGGGAAGGGGGCTACACCTTC. Its translation is CASSYSAGEGGYTF. The rearrangement links TRBV6-5 to TRBJ1-2, with D possibly matching TRBD1 (6 bases). In germline, CDR1 is MNHEY, CDR2 SVGAGI. Between the trimmed V and J ends, which lost 0 bases and 8 bases, there was a span of 13 bases. The CDR3 has 14 amino acids.

This clonotype has a count of ten or more. This chain links TRBV14 with TRBJ2-5; 7 positions match TRBD1. Trimming cost V 4 bases and J 5 bases; bases outside gene matches: 7. The CDR3 has 14 amino acids. The germline V gene encodes CDR1 SGHDN and CDR2 FVKESK. The CDR3 is CASSRTGVDETQYF. CDR3 bases: TGTGCCAGCAGCCGAACAGGGGTCGACGAGACCCAGTACTTC.

At least ten counts were recorded for this clonotype. The genes are TRBV27 and TRBJ2-3; tentative D call: TRBD2 (7 bases). The CDR3 consists of 14 residues. Trimming took 7 bases from V and 4 from J, leaving 15 bases between them. The germline CDR1 and CDR2 sequences are MNHEY and SMNVEV (reference sequence). CDR3 bases: TGTGCCAGCACCTCAGGGGCGGGGGCAGATACGCAGTATTTT. It encodes CASTSGAGADTQYF.

The V gene is TRBV7-2, the J gene TRBJ2-7; 7 bases line up with TRBD2. Germline V lookup: CDR1 SGHTA, CDR2 FQGNSA. The CDR3 loop spans 12 amino acids. J was trimmed by 7 bases and V by 5 bases; bases with no gene match: 5. Here the CDR3 DNA reads TGTGCCAGCAGCACCATGGGAGGGGAGCAGTACTTC. Residues: CASSTMGGEQYF. Full variable domain (remainder filled in from reference TRBV7-2 and TRBJ2-7): GAGVSQSPSNKVTEKGKDVELRCDPISGHTALYWYRQSLGQGLEFLIYFQGNSAPDKSGLPSDRFSAERTGGSVSTLTIQRTQQEDSAVYLCASSTMGGEQYFGPGTRLTVT.

The genes are TRBV6-1 and TRBJ2-5, with D perhaps TRBD2 (6 bases). Germline V gene lookup returns CDR1 MNHNS and CDR2 SASEGT. With 5 bases removed from V and 1 base from J, the gap between germline ends came to 8 bases. This CDR3 is built from 13 residues. CDR3 residues: CASSSGFQETQYF. The CDR3 bases are TGTGCCAGCAGTAGCGGGTTCCAAGAGACCCAGTACTTC.

This clonotype was seen at least ten times. The rearrangement uses TRBV4-2 and TRBJ1-2, with 8 nucleotides matching TRBD1. The CDR3 has 15 amino acids. The germline V gene has CDR1 LGHNA and CDR2 YNFKEQ. V was pared by 0 bases and J by 6 bases, with 6 bases of the junction left unmatched. The DNA of the CDR3 is TGTGCCAGCAGCCAAGATGGGACAGGTTATGATGGCTACACCTTC. It codes for CASSQDGTGYDGYTF.

This clonotype was seen at least ten times. The V call is TRBV11-2, the J call TRBJ2-5, with D perhaps TRBD2 (5 bases). CDR1 SGHAT and CDR2 FQNNGV come from the germline V gene. CDR3 length: 14 residues. V was clipped by 2 bases and J by 4 bases, with 11 bases between them. The CDR3 DNA sequence: TGTGCCAGCAGCTTATGGCGTGGAGGAGAGACCCAGTACTTC. Translating gives CASSLWRGGETQYF.

The rearrangement links TRBV27 to TRBJ2-7; D is uncertain. The end of the DNA fits TRBJ2-1 better, so the J call may be wrong. CDR1 is MNHEY and CDR2 is SMNVEV in the germline V gene (reference sequence). The CDR3 spans 13 residues. The CDR3 region has the DNA TGTGCCAGCGGTAACTTCGGCTCCTACGAGCAGTTCTTC. Its translation: CASGNFGSYEQFF.

This clonotype was seen ten or more times. V is TRBV7-8 and J is TRBJ1-5; D not resolved. The CDR3 is 14 residues long. Germline V gene sequence: CDR1 SGHVS, CDR2 FQNEAQ. V was pared by 1 base and J by 4 bases, with 8 bases between. Here the CDR3 reads CASSLVSINQPQHF. The CDR3 bases are TGTGCCAGCAGCTTAGTTTCCATAAATCAGCCCCAGCATTTT.

This clonotype has ten or more counts. The rearrangement uses TRBV28 and TRBJ2-7; 7 bases line up with TRBD1. V shed 7 bases, J shed 0 bases, and the junction held 9 bases outside the gene matches. Germline CDR1 reads MDHEN; CDR2 reads SYDVKM. CDR3 length: 15 amino acids. The CDR3 bases are TGTGCCAGCACCCAAGGGGACAGACTCTCCTACGAGCAGTACTTC. Protein: CASTQGDRLSYEQYF.

This clonotype appeared many times. This sequence joins TRBV2 and TRBJ2-6; D is perhaps TRBD2 (5 bases). Germline CDR1 reads SNHLY; CDR2 reads FYNNEI. The CDR3 has 15 amino acids. The V end lost 8 bases, the J end lost 0 bases, and 11 bases lay between the germline ends. In DNA form, the CDR3 reads TGTGCCAGCCTAGCAGTCCACTCTGGGGCCAACGTCCTGACTTTC. Translated: CASLAVHSGANVLTF.

The sample holds many counts of this clonotype. CDR3 sequence: CASSFSGMSYEQYF. For the CDR3, the DNA is TGCGCCAGCAGTTTTAGCGGGATGTCCTACGAGCAGTACTTC. The chain couples TRBV5-1 to TRBJ2-7; 8 bases align to TRBD2. Germline V gene lookup returns CDR1 SGHRS and CDR2 YFSETQ. Unmatched junction bases numbered 5, after V lost 5 bases and J lost 1 base. The CDR3 spans 14 residues.

With regard to this clonotype: With a much larger clone just one base away, this may be a read error. The genes are TRBV30 and TRBJ1-3, with no clear D. The CDR3 totals 16 residues. The germline V gene has CDR1 GTSNPN and CDR2 SVGIG (reference sequence). Here the CDR3 reads CAWSRASSLSRNTIYF. CDR3 in DNA: TGTGCCTGGAGTAGGGCCTCCTCTCTCTCTAGAAACACCATATATTTT. The full variable domain, its missing parts supplied by reference TRBV30 and TRBJ1-3, is SQTIHQWPATLVQPVGSPLSLECTVEGTSNPNLYWYRQAAGRGLQLLFYSVGIGQISSEVPQNLSASRPQDRQFILSSKKLLLSDSGFYLCAWSRASSLSRNTIYFGEGSWLTVV.

This clonotype showed up many times. A much more abundant neighbour one base away suggests this may be a read error. The genes are TRBV4-2 and TRBJ2-7; D not resolved. Trimming cost V 1 base and J 5 bases, with 12 bases left between them. The length of the CDR3 is 14 residues. Germline V gene data show CDR1 as LGHNA and CDR2 as YNFKEQ. The CDR3 loop is CASSQVRPENEQYF. In DNA form, the CDR3 reads TGTGCCAGCAGCCAAGTTCGGCCGGAAAACGAGCAGTACTTC.

This clonotype was counted at least ten times. J is TRBJ2-4 and V is TRBV7-2; 9 bases fit TRBD1. CDR1 and CDR2 from the germline V gene are SGHTA and FQGNSA. The trim removed 11 bases at V and 7 bases at J, leaving 15 bases unmatched. This CDR3 contains 15 residues. This chain's CDR3 is CASGPGQGRWNIQYF. The CDR3 coding sequence is TGTGCCTCCGGCCCCGGACAGGGGAGATGGAACATTCAGTACTTC.

At least ten counts were recorded for this clonotype. The J gene is TRBJ1-5, the V gene TRBV27; the D is unclear. Germline V gene data show CDR1 as MNHEY and CDR2 as SMNVEV (reference sequence). There are 13 residues in the CDR3. V was cut by 5 bases and J by 0 bases, with 5 bases left in between. The CDR3 nucleotides are TGTGCCAGCAGTCGGTTTAGCAATCAGCCCCAGCATTTT. Translated, it gives CASSRFSNQPQHF.